What follows describes a single T cell receptor (beta chain). Antigen: not known. CDR1 and CDR2 from the germline V gene are MNHNS and SASEGT. The CDR3 length is 13 residues. V lost 6 bases and J lost 0, with 9 bases in between. This sample was included in a study of cytotoxic CD8 clonotypes in ibrutinib-treated CLL. For the study at large: The patient breakdown showed under 12 relapsed/refractory and about 16 treatment-naive cases, with approximately 18 IGHV unmutated. Overall study findings and caveats: Clonotypes that were public were uncommon, and they contracted or stayed stable on treatment.

Data came from immunoSEQ multiplex PCR; TCRdb stores just in-frame clones and leaves some out. The repertoire holds 50,000 to 65,000 clones, more than 70% seen once, with 43% in the top ten. The TCR originated in a human donor with chronic lymphocytic leukemia. V and J are TRBV6-1 and TRBJ2-7, with D maybe TRBD1 (6 bases). The sequences come from PBMCs, collected after 12 months of ibrutinib treatment. CDR3 protein: CASSRTASYEQYF. The CDR3 DNA sequence: TGTGCCAGCAGCAGGACAGCCTCCTACGAGCAGTACTTC.